Shown below are 14 T cell receptor beta chains from a single sample sequenced in a study of T cells after yellow fever vaccination (dated by TCRdb to between 2018 and 2021). The library was produced with 5' RACE. These reads were obtained on an Illumina NovaSeq 6000. TCRdb reran the public reads through fastp at Q25 and MiXCR, keeping productive beta chains. For every CDR3 protein sequence, its rows merge into one entry that carries the most common genes and DNA. This sample lists over 250,000 distinct CDR3 sequences; approximately 4% were detected once. The ten largest clonotypes hold around 24% of the sample. This specimen's treatment or condition label, per the study, means: live attenuated yellow fever vaccine strain. The starting material was PBMCs, obtained 5 days after the yellow fever booster vaccination. These receptors were taken from a man aged 18 to 29 who received the YFV17D yellow fever vaccine.

The chain is built from TRBV4-2 and TRBJ1-4, with unresolved D. The CDR3 has 16 residues. Germline loops: CDR1 LGHNA, CDR2 YNFKEQ. The V end was cut by 0 bases, the J end by 8 bases, with 16 bases between. CDR3 sequence reads: CASSQDLTAGGEKLFF. In nucleotides, the CDR3 is TGTGCCAGCAGCCAAGATCTGACGGCAGGTGGAGAAAAACTGTTTTTT.

This clonotype was seen at least ten times. The rearrangement joins TRBV12-3 or TRBV12-4 to TRBJ1-4; D gene unclear. CDR3 length: 14 residues. The germline V and J ends were trimmed by 8 bases and 7 bases, with 17 bases remaining between them. The CDR3 region has the DNA TGTGCCAGCCGGGGAATCCCCACGGGTGAAAAACTGTTTTTT. Translation: CASRGIPTGEKLFF.

This clonotype was seen at least ten times. The J gene is TRBJ2-1, the V gene TRBV9; the match to TRBD2 covers 7 bases. Looked up from germline, CDR1 is SGDLS and CDR2 is YYNGEE. This CDR3 has 16 residues. V gave up 4 bases and J gave up 7 bases; unmatched junction bases: 14. In nucleotides, the CDR3 is TGTGCCAGCAGCAAATGGCTAGCGGAACTTAGGAATGAGCAGTTCTTC. Amino acid sequence: CASSKWLAELRNEQFF.

The chain is built from TRBV5-1 and TRBJ1-1; 7 nucleotides align to TRBD1. With V trimmed by 5 bases and J by 3 bases, 7 bases remained unmatched. The germline gives CDR1 SGHRS, CDR2 YFSETQ. This CDR3 is built from 14 residues. CDR3 DNA sequence: TGCGCCAGCAGAATACGCCAGGGGGACACTGAAGCTTTCTTT. This encodes CASRIRQGDTEAFF.

This clonotype was observed many times. This chain uses TRBV5-4 with TRBJ2-7; unclear D gene. With 3 bases removed from V and 3 bases from J, the gap between germline ends came to 10 bases. Germline CDR1 is SGHNT and CDR2 is YYREEE (reference sequence). This CDR3 is 13 amino acids long. The CDR3 DNA reads TGTGCCAGCAGCTCTGAGGCTAGCTACGAGCAGTACGTC. Protein product: CASSSEASYEQYV.

CDR3 amino acids: CASSFGGGNQETQYF. The CDR3 DNA follows: TGTGCCAGCAGCTTCGGCGGGGGGAACCAAGAGACCCAGTACTTC. V usage is TRBV7-3 and J usage is TRBJ2-5; 8 nucleotides agree with TRBD2. CDR3 length: 15 amino acids. Germline CDR1 and CDR2: SGHTA and FQGTGA. After removal of 3 bases from V and 0 bases from J, the junction contained 3 bases not matched to a gene.

This clonotype was observed a few times. The chain links TRBV4-1 to TRBJ1-4; D call uncertain. The CDR3 contains 15 residues. Between the trimmed V and J ends, which lost 3 bases and 8 bases, there was a span of 16 bases. Germline V gene lookup returns CDR1 MGHRA and CDR2 YSYEKL. CDR3 residues: CASSHPEPPEEKLFF. DNA for the CDR3: TGCGCCAGCAGCCATCCCGAACCCCCTGAAGAAAAACTGTTTTTT.

The CDR3 nucleotides are TGTGCCAGCAGGAACGGACCGACGTCCGGAACCGGGGAGCTGTTTTTT. This translates into CASRNGPTSGTGELFF. The gene calls are TRBV2 and TRBJ2-2; D unresolved. There are 16 residues in the CDR3. CDR1 is SNHLY, CDR2 FYNNEI, per germline. V was shortened by 6 bases and J by 5 bases, with 19 bases between the two germline ends. The variable domain in full, with the rest retrieved from reference TRBV2 and TRBJ2-2, is EPEVTQTPSHQVTQMGQEVILRCVPISNHLYFYWYRQILGQKVEFLVSFYNNEISEKSEIFDDQFSVERPDGSNFTLKIRSTKLEDSAMYFCASRNGPTSGTGELFFGEGSRLTVL.

This clonotype occurred many times. This chain joins TRBV10-3 and TRBJ2-3; TRBD1 matches at 10 bases. Germline CDR1 and CDR2: ENHRY and SYGVKD. CDR3 length: 16 amino acids. With 6 bases clipped from V and 2 bases from J, the junction kept 8 bases outside the gene matches. The CDR3 loop reads CAISSGDRGITDTQYF. CDR3 nucleotides: TGTGCCATCAGCTCCGGGGACAGGGGCATCACAGATACGCAGTATTTT.

The chain employs TRBV5-1 and TRBJ2-1; D is ambiguous. Trimming shortened V by 1 base and J by 6 bases, and 8 bases separated the two germline ends. The length of the CDR3 is 13 residues. Germline V gives CDR1 SGHRS, CDR2 YFSETQ. The CDR3 here is CASSLTVSNEQFF. The CDR3 DNA reads as TGCGCCAGCAGCTTGACAGTTAGCAATGAGCAGTTCTTC.

This clonotype turned up a few times. The chain carries TRBV5-1 and TRBJ1-5, with D unresolved. The germline V gene encodes CDR1 SGHRS and CDR2 YFSETQ. The ends were cut back, 3 bases at V and 4 bases at J, with 23 bases in the middle. The CDR3 length is 18 residues. This chain's CDR3 is CASSSLTGEGSENQPQHF. The CDR3 DNA sequence: TGCGCCAGCAGCTCCCTTACCGGGGAAGGCTCAGAAAATCAGCCCCAGCATTTT.

In this sample, this clonotype turned up many times. This chain joins TRBV6-1 and TRBJ2-5; 13 bases align to TRBD2. The CDR3 contains 17 residues. J gave up 4 bases and V 1 base, and 6 bases lay outside the gene matches. Germline CDR1 is MNHNS and CDR2 is SASEGT. The CDR3 coding sequence is TGTGCCAGCAGTGAAGGGGGACTAGCGGGGAGGCGAGAGACCCAGTACTTC. Protein product: CASSEGGLAGRRETQYF.

The rearrangement links TRBV29-1 to TRBJ2-2; the D gene is possibly TRBD1 (5 bases). The V gene's germline CDR1 is SQVTM and CDR2 ANQGSEA. Trimming took off 7 bases at V and 1 base at J, with 19 bases between the two ends. The CDR3 spans 16 residues. CDR3 sequence reads: CSARAPGQGNTGELFF. CDR3 nucleotides: TGCAGCGCCAGAGCCCCGGGTCAGGGGAACACCGGGGAGCTGTTTTTT.

This clonotype came up a few times. The J gene is TRBJ2-1, the V gene TRBV27; weak D call: TRBD1 (7 bases). This CDR3 contains 14 residues. V was pared by 4 bases and J by 3 bases, with 10 bases between. From germline, CDR1 is MNHEY and CDR2 SMNVEV (reference sequence). The CDR3 coding sequence is TGTGCCAGCAGTTCAGGGGGGAACTACAATGAGCAGTTCTTC. The encoded protein is CASSSGGNYNEQFF.